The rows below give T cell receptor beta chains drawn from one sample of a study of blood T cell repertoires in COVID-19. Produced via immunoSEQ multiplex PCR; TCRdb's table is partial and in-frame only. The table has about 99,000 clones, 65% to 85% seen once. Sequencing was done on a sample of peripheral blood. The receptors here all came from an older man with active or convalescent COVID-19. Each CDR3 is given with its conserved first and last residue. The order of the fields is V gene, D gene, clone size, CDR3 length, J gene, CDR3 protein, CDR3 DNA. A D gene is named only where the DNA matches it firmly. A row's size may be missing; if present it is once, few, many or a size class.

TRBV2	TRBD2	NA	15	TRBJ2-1	CASTRRLAGYNEQFF	TGTGCCAGCACCCGACGTCTAGCGGGCTACAATGAGCAGTTCTTC
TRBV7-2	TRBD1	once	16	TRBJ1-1	CASSLKRGQGYTEAFF	TGTGCCAGCAGCTTGAAGAGGGGACAGGGGTACACTGAAGCTTTCTTT
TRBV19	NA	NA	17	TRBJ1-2	CASDFGTLVRKIYGYTF	TGTGCCAGTGATTTCGGGACACTCGTTAGAAAAATCTATGGCTACACCTTC
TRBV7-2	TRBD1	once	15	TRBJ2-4	CASSLGQGAKNIQYF	TGTGCCAGCAGCTTAGGACAGGGGGCCAAAAACATTCAGTACTTC
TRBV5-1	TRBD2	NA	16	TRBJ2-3	CASSFERLAGTDTQYF	TGCGCCAGCAGCTTCGAGCGACTAGCCGGCACAGATACGCAGTATTTT
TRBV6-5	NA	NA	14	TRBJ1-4	CASSYSNSNEKLFF	TGTGCCAGCAGTTACTCGAACAGTAATGAAAAACTGTTTTTT
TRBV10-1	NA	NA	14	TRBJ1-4	CASSARVSNEKLFF	TGCGCCAGCAGTGCCAGGGTGTCTAATGAAAAACTGTTTTTT
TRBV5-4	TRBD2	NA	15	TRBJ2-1	CASSPSGESYNEQFF	TGTGCCAGCAGCCCGAGCGGGGAATCCTACAATGAGCAGTTCTTC
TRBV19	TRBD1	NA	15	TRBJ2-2	CASSIAKGATGELFF	TGTGCCAGTAGTATCGCCAAGGGGGCAACCGGGGAGCTGTTTTTT
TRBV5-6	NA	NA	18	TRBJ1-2	CASSLPDAHREINYGYTF	TGTGCCAGCAGCCTCCCAGACGCCCACAGGGAAATTAACTATGGCTACACCTTC
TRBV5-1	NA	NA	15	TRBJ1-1	CASNRDTPVNTEAFF	TGCGCCAGCAACCGGGACACCCCCGTGAACACTGAAGCTTTCTTT
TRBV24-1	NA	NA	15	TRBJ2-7	CATSDPGGSTYEQYF	TGTGCCACCAGTGACCCCGGGGGAAGCACCTACGAGCAGTACTTC
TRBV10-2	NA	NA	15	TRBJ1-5	CASSEGDTHNQPQHF	TGCGCCAGCAGTGAGGGGGACACTCACAATCAGCCCCAGCATTTT
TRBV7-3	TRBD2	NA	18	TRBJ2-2	CASSPGLAGHTNTGELFF	TGTGCCAGCAGCCCGGGACTAGCGGGCCACACGAACACCGGGGAGCTGTTTTTT
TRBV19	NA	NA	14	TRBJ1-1	CASTPDGGYTEAFF	TGTGCCAGTACTCCCGACGGGGGATACACTGAAGCTTTCTTT
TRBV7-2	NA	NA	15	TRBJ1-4	CASTQTGTRIEKLFF	TGTGCCAGCACCCAGACCGGGACTCGTATAGAAAAACTGTTTTTT
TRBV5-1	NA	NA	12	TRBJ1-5	CASSLREQPQHF	TGCGCCAGCAGCTTACGAGAGCAGCCCCAGCATTTT
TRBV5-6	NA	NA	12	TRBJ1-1	CASRFSNTEAFF	TGTGCCAGCAGGTTCTCGAACACTGAAGCTTTCTTT
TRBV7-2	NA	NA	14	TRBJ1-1	CASSLVQGNTEAFF	TGTGCCAGCAGCTTAGTGCAGGGCAACACTGAAGCTTTCTTT
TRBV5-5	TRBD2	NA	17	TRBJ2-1	CASSLGAPAGGYNEQFF	TGTGCCAGCAGCTTGGGGGCCCCGGCGGGGGGTTACAATGAGCAGTTCTTC
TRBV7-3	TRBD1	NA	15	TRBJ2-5	CASSSGTAVQETQYF	TGTGCCAGCAGCTCCGGGACAGCTGTTCAAGAGACCCAGTACTTC
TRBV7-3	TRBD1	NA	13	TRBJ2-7	CASSSRGLSGQYF	TGTGCCAGCAGTAGCAGGGGGCTTTCAGGGCAGTACTTC
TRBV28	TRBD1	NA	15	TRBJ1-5	CASRPDRGSNQPQHF	TGTGCCAGCAGGCCGGACAGGGGTAGCAATCAGCCCCAGCATTTT
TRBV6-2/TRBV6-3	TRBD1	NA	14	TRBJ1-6	CASSPTGLNSPLHF	TGTGCCAGCAGCCCGACAGGGCTTAATTCACCCCTCCACTTT
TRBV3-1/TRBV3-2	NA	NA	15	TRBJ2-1	CASSQSPGNYNEQFF	TGTGCCAGCAGCCAAAGTCCGGGGAACTACAATGAGCAGTTCTTC
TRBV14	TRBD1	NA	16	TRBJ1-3	CASSQDVRGTEDTIYF	TGTGCCAGCAGCCAAGACGTCAGGGGGACCGAGGACACCATATATTTT
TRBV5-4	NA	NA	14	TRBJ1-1	CASSLKGGSTEAFF	TGTGCCAGCAGCTTGAAGGGCGGGAGCACTGAAGCTTTCTTT
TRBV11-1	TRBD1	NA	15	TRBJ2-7	CASSISSGGGYEQYF	TGTGCCAGCAGCATTTCGTCAGGGGGCGGCTACGAGCAGTACTTC
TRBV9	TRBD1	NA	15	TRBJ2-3	CASSWDRGQSDTQYF	TGTGCCAGCAGCTGGGACAGGGGGCAGTCAGATACGCAGTATTTT
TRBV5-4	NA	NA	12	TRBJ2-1	CASSLIYNEQFF	TGTGCCAGCAGCTTGATATACAATGAGCAGTTCTTC
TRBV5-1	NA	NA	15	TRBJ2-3	CASSLMSGNTDTQYF	TGCGCCAGCAGCTTGATGTCAGGGAACACAGATACGCAGTATTTT
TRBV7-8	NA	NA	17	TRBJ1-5	CASSLAGSGGRNQPQHF	TGTGCCAGCAGCTTAGCCGGCTCGGGAGGACGAAATCAGCCCCAGCATTTT
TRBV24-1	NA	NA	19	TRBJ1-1	CATSDLEEQGKFWDTEAFF	TGTGCCACCAGTGATTTGGAGGAACAGGGTAAATTCTGGGACACTGAAGCTTTCTTT
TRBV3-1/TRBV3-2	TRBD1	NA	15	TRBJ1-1	CASSQSGGKPTEAFF	TGTGCCAGCAGCCAATCAGGGGGAAAACCAACTGAAGCTTTCTTT
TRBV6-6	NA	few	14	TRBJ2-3	CASTPRGNTDTQYF	TGTGCCAGCACCCCGCGGGGAAACACAGATACGCAGTATTTT
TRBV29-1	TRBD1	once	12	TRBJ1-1	CSVGQGSTEAFF	TGCAGCGTCGGACAGGGGTCCACTGAAGCTTTCTTT
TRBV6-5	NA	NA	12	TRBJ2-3	CASRSSTDTQYF	TGTGCCAGCAGATCGAGCACAGATACGCAGTATTTT
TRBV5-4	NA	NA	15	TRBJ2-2	CASSPPGVPSGELFF	TGTGCCAGCAGCCCCCCAGGGGTCCCCTCCGGGGAGCTGTTTTTT
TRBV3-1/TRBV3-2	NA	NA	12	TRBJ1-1	CASSGRGTEAFF	TGTGCCAGCAGCGGAAGGGGCACTGAAGCTTTCTTT
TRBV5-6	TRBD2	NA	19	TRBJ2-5	CASSLGFRLAGGYQETQYF	TGTGCCAGCAGCTTGGGTTTTCGGTTAGCGGGGGGGTACCAAGAGACCCAGTACTTC
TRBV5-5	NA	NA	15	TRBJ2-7	CASSLSGGASYEQYF	TGTGCCAGCAGCTTGTCTGGGGGCGCTTCCTACGAGCAGTACTTC
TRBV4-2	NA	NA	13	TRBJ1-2	CASSQTRSGGYTF	TGTGCCAGCAGCCAAACTCGGTCTGGTGGCTACACCTTC
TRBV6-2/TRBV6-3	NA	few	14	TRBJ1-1	CASSYNRQGREAFF	TGTGCCAGCAGTTATAATCGTCAGGGGCGAGAAGCTTTCTTT
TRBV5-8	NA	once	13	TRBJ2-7	CASSRGLLYEQYF	TGTGCCAGCAGCCGAGGACTGCTCTACGAGCAGTACTTC
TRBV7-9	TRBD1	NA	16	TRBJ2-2	CASSIPTGDGTGELFF	TGTGCCAGCAGCATACCGACAGGGGACGGCACCGGGGAGCTGTTTTTT
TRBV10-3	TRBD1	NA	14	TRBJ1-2	CAISRGTGNYGYTF	TGTGCCATCAGTCGGGGGACAGGTAACTATGGCTACACCTTC
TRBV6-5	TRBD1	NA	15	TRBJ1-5	CASRTGGYSNQPQHF	TGTGCCAGCAGGACAGGGGGCTATAGCAATCAGCCCCAGCATTTT
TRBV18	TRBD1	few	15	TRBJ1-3	CASSLDRGLRNTIYF	TGTGCCAGCTCCCTAGACAGGGGTCTAAGAAACACCATATATTTT
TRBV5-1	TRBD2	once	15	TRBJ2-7	CASSLELAGSYEQYF	TGCGCCAGCAGCTTGGAACTAGCGGGATCCTACGAGCAGTACTTC
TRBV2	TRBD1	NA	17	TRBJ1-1	CASTGPGTGGWNTEAFF	TGTGCCAGCACCGGGCCCGGGACAGGGGGTTGGAACACTGAAGCTTTCTTT
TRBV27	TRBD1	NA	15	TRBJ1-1	CASSTGQGRATEAFF	TGTGCCAGCAGTACCGGACAGGGGAGAGCCACTGAAGCTTTCTTT
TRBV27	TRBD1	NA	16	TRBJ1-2	CASSSAGTGAFRGYTF	TGTGCCAGCAGTAGCGCCGGGACAGGGGCCTTTCGTGGCTACACCTTC
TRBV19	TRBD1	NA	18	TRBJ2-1	CASTPPWGTGNLNNEQFF	TGTGCCAGTACTCCACCGTGGGGGACAGGCAACCTAAACAATGAGCAGTTCTTC
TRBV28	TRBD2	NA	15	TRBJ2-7	CASSLWASGSYEQYF	TGTGCCAGCAGTTTATGGGCTAGCGGCTCCTACGAGCAGTACTTC
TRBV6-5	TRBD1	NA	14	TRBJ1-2	CASRETGFDYGYTF	TGTGCCAGCAGGGAGACAGGGTTTGACTATGGCTACACCTTC
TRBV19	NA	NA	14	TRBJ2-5	CASSIAAPRETQYF	TGTGCCAGTAGTATCGCAGCGCCTAGAGAGACCCAGTACTTC
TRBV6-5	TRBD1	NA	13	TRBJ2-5	CASRDTGVETQYF	TGTGCCAGCAGAGATACAGGGGTAGAGACCCAGTACTTC